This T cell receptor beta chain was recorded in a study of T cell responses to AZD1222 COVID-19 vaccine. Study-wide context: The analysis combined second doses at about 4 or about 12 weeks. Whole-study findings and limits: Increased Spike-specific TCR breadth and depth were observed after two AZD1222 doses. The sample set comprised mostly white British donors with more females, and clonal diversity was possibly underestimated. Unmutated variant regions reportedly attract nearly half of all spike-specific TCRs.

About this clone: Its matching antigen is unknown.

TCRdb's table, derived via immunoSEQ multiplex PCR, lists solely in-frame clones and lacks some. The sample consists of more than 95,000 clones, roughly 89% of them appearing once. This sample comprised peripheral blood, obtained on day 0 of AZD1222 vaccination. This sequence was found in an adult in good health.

The CDR3 loop reads CASSYSTSGSYNEQFF. The DNA of the CDR3 is TGTGCCAGCAGTTACTCGACCAGCGGGAGTTACAATGAGCAGTTCTTC. V usage is TRBV6-2 or TRBV6-3 and J usage is TRBJ2-1, with TRBD2 matching 8 bases. CDR1 and CDR2 (germline): MNHEY, SVGEGT. This CDR3 has 16 residues. Trimming removed 0 bases from V and 4 bases from J; junction bases left unmatched: 5.